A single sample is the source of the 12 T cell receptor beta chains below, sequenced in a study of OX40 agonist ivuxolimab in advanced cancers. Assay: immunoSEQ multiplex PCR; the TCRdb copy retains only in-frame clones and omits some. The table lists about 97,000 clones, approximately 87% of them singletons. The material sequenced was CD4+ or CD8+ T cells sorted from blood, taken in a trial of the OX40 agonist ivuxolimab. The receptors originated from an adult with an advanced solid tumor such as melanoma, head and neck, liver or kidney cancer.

In DNA, the CDR3 is TGTGCCTCAAAAATACAGCCTACTAACTATGGCTACACCTTC. Protein product: CASKIQPTNYGYTF. This sequence joins TRBV30 and TRBJ1-2, with unresolved D. Deletions cut 7 bases from V and 0 bases from J, with 15 bases between. Germline CDR1 reads GTSNPN; CDR2 reads SVGIG (reference sequence). This CDR3 comprises 14 residues.

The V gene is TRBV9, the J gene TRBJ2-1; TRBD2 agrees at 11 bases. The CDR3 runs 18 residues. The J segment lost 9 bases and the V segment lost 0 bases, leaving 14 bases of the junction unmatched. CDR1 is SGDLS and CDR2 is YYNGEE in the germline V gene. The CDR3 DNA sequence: TGTGCCAGCAGCGTAGCACCCCTAGCGGGAGGCTACTGGCCTGAGCAGTTCTTC. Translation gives CASSVAPLAGGYWPEQFF.

CDR3: CASSSVDRGLSYNEQFF. In nucleotides, the CDR3 is TGTGCCAGCAGCTCCGTCGACAGGGGTTTATCCTACAATGAGCAGTTCTTC. This chain joins TRBV11-3 and TRBJ2-1; 8 bases match TRBD1. The germline gives CDR1 SGHNT, CDR2 YENEEA. Unmatched junction bases numbered 9, after V lost 4 bases and J lost 1 base. The CDR3 loop spans 17 amino acids.

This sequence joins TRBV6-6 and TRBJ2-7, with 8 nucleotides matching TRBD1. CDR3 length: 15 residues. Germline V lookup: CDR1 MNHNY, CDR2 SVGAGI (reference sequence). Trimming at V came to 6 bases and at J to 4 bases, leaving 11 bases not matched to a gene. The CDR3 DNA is TGTGCCAGCAGCCTCGGACAGGGTCTTGGGTACGAGCAGTACTTC. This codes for CASSLGQGLGYEQYF.

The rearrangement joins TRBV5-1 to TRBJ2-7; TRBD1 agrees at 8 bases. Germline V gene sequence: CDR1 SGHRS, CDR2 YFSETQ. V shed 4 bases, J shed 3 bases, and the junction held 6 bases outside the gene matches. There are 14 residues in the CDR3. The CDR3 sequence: CASSRRDRLYEQYF. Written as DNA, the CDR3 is TGCGCCAGCAGCCGCCGGGACAGGCTCTACGAGCAGTACTTC. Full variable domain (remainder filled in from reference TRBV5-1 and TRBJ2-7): KAGVTQTPRYLIKTRGQQVTLSCSPISGHRSVSWYQQTPGQGLQFLFEYFSETQRNKGNFPGRFSGRQFSNSRSEMNVSTLELGDSALYLCASSRRDRLYEQYFGPGTRLTVT.

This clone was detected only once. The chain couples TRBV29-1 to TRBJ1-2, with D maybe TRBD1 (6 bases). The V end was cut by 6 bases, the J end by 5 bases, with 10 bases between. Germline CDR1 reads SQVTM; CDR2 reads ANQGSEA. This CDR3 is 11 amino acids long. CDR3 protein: CSVQGVYGYTF. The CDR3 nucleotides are TGCAGCGTACAGGGTGTATATGGCTACACCTTC.

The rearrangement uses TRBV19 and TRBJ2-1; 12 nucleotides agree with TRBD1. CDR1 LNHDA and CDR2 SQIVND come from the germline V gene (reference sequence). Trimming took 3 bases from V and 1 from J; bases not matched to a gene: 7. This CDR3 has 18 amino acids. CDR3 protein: CASSMGQGAVRSYNEQFF. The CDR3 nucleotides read TGTGCCAGTAGTATGGGACAGGGGGCTGTTAGGTCCTACAATGAGCAGTTCTTC.

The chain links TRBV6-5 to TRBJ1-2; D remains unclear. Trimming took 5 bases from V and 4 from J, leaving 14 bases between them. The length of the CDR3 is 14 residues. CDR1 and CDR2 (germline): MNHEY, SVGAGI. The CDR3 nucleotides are TGTGCCAGCAGTCCTGGGCAGACCTCCTATGGCTACACCTTC. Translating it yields CASSPGQTSYGYTF.

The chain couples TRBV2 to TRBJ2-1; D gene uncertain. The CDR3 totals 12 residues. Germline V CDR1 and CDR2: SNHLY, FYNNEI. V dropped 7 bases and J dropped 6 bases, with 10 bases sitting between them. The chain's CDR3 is CASMQRRNEQFF. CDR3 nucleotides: TGTGCCAGCATGCAAAGGCGCAATGAGCAGTTCTTC. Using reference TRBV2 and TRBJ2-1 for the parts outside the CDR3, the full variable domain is EPEVTQTPSHQVTQMGQEVILRCVPISNHLYFYWYRQILGQKVEFLVSFYNNEISEKSEIFDDQFSVERPDGSNFTLKIRSTKLEDSAMYFCASMQRRNEQFFGPGTRLTVL.

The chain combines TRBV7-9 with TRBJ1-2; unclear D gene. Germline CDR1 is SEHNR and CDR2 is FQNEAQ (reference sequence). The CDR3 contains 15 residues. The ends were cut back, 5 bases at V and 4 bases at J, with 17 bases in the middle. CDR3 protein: CASSPPDPRVYGYTF. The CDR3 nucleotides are TGTGCCAGCAGCCCCCCCGACCCCCGCGTCTATGGCTACACCTTC.

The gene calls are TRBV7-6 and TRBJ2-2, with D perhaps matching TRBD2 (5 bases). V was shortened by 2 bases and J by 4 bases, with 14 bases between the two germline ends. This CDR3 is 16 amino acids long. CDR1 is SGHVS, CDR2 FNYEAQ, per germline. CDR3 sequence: CASSLSGLSPTGELFF. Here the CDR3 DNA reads TGTGCCAGCAGCTTATCCGGACTCTCCCCCACCGGGGAGCTGTTTTTT.

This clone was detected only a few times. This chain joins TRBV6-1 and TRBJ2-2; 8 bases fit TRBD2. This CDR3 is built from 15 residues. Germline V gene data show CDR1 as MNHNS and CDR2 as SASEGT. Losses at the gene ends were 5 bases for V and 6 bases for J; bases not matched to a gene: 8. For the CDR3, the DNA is TGTGCCAGCAGTATGAGCGGGAGTAAGGCCGGGGAGCTGTTTTTT. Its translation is CASSMSGSKAGELFF.